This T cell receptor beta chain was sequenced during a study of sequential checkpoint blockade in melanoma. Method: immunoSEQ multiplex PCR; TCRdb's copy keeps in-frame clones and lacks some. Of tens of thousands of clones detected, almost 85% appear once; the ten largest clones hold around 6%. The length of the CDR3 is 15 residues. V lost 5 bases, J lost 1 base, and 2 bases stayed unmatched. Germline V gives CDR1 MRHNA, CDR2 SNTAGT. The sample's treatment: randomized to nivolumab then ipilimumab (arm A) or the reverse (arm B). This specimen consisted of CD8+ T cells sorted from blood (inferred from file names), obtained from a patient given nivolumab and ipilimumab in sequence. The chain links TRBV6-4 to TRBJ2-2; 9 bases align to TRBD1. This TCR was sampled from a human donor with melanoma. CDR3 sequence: CASSPGQGNTGELFF. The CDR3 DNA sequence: TGTGCCAGCAGTCCGGGACAGGGGAACACCGGGGAGCTGTTTTTT.